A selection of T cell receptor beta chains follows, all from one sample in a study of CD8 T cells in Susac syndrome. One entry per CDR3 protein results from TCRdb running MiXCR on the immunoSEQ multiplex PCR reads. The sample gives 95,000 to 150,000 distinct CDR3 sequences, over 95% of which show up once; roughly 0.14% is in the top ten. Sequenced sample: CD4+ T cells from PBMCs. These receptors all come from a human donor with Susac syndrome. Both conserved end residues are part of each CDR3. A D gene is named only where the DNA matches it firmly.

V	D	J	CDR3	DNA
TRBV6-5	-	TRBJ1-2	CASSPGRDTDGYTF	TGTGCCAGCAGTCCCGGACGGGATACCGATGGCTACACCTTC
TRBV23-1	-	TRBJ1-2	CASSQLALPRWGYGYTF	TGCGCCAGCAGTCAATTGGCCCTCCCTCGGTGGGGCTATGGCTACACCTTC
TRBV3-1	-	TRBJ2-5	CASSHRTPSETQYF	TGTGCCAGCAGCCATAGGACCCCATCAGAGACCCAGTACTTC
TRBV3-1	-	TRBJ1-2	CASSQYIISGSGYTF	TGTGCCAGCAGCCAGTACATTATAAGCGGTTCTGGCTACACCTTC
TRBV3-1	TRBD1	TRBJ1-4	CASSMSGTGREKLFF	TGTGCCAGCAGCATGTCCGGGACAGGGCGCGAAAAACTGTTTTTT
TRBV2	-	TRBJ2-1	CASYLGRRLGEQFF	TGTGCCAGCTACCTAGGACGCCGCTTGGGGGAGCAGTTCTTC
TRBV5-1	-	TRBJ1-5	CASSLGGEGNQPQHF	TGCGCCAGCAGCTTGGGGGGGGAAGGCAATCAGCCCCAGCATTTT
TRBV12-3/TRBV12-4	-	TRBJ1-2	CASSWAGPVVGGYTF	TGTGCCAGCAGTTGGGCGGGGCCAGTAGTTGGAGGCTACACCTTC
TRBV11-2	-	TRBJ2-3	CASSLNVGVGTQYF	TGTGCCAGCAGCTTAAATGTGGGGGTCGGTACGCAGTATTTT
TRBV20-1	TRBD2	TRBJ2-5	CSATFGTSGRASQETQYF	TGCAGTGCCACCTTTGGGACTAGCGGGAGGGCTTCTCAAGAGACCCAGTACTTC